This TCR beta chain is from a study of blood T cells in healthy people across ages. In this sample, this clonotype turned up a few times. Sample-barcoded 5' priming and a J-beta primer mix drove a second PCR of 7 to 11 cycles. Each CDR3 protein is one row after TCRdb ran MiXCR on the 5' RACE reads. The sample lists roughly 1 million distinct CDR3 sequences; almost 25% were seen once. The V gene's germline CDR1 is LGHDT and CDR2 YNNKEL (reference sequence). The CDR3 contains 13 residues. Trimming took off 3 bases at V and 4 bases at J, with 7 bases between the two ends. Every donor provided around 10 milliliters of peripheral blood. Separately, the same data were catalogued under a study of T cells of mothers and their children. From that paper: The shaping of TCR recombination output by thymic selection is similar in related and unrelated pairs.

Specimen: blood. The V and J genes are TRBV3-1 and TRBJ1-3, with D unresolved. This clonotype originated in a girl aged 2 to 10 in good health. The chain's CDR3 is CASSQLHGNTIYF. DNA of the CDR3: TGTGCCAGCAGCCAGCTTCACGGAAACACCATATATTTT.